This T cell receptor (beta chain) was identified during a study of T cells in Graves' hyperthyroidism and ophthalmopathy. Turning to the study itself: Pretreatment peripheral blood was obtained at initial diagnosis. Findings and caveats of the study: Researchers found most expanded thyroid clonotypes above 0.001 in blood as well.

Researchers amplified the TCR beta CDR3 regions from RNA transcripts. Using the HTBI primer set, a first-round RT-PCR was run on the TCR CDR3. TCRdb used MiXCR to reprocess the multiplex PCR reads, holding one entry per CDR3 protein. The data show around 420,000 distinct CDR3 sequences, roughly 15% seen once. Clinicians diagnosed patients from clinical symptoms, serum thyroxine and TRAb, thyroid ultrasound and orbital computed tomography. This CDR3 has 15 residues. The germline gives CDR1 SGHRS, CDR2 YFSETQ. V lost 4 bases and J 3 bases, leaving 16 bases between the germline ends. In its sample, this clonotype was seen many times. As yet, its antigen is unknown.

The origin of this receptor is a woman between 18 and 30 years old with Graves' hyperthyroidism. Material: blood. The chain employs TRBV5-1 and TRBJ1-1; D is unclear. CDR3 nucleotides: TGCGCCAGCAGCCGCCTGCGCTTACCGGACACTGAAGCTTTCTTT. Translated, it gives CASSRLRLPDTEAFF. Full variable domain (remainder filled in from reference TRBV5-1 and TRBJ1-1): KAGVTQTPRYLIKTRGQQVTLSCSPISGHRSVSWYQQTPGQGLQFLFEYFSETQRNKGNFPGRFSGRQFSNSRSEMNVSTLELGDSALYLCASSRLRLPDTEAFFGQGTRLTVV.